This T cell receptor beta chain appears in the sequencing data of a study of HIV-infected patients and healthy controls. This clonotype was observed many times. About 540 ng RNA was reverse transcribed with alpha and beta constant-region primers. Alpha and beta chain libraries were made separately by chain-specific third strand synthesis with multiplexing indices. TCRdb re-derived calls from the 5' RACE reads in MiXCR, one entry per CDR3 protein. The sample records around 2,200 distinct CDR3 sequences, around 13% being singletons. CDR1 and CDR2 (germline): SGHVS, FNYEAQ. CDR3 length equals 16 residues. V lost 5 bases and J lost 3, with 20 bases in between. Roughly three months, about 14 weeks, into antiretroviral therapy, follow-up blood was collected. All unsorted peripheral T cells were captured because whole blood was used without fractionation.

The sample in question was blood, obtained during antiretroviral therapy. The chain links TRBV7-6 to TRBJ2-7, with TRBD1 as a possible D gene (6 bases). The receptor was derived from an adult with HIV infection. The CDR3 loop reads CASSPQQGSADYEQYF. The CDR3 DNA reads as TGTGCCAGCAGCCCCCAACAGGGATCGGCGGACTACGAGCAGTACTTC.